The rows below give T cell receptor beta chains drawn from one sample of a study of beta chain features in type 1 diabetes. The repertoire was sequenced with immunoSEQ multiplex PCR; TCRdb's copy has only in-frame clones and lacks some. The sample holds under 950,000 clones, 15% to 20% seen once. The source material was naive CD4+ T cells from blood. The source is a woman younger than 30 in good health. Both conserved end residues are part of each CDR3.

v_gene: TRBV27; CDR3aa: CASSLSDWYNEQFF
v_gene: TRBV27; CDR3aa: CASSFMGLNTEAFF
v_gene: TRBV7-9; CDR3aa: CASSYPDRGGTQYF
v_gene: TRBV7-8; CDR3aa: CASSFTGNTIYF
v_gene: TRBV28; CDR3aa: CASTFLNQPQHF
v_gene: TRBV7-9; CDR3aa: CASSLSVGRNTEAFF
v_gene: TRBV6-5; CDR3aa: CASRPPGRVNEKLFF
v_gene: TRBV2; CDR3aa: CASSGGTGGSQPQHF
v_gene: TRBV4-1; CDR3aa: CASSPGPWDSSYEQYF
v_gene: TRBV5-4; CDR3aa: CASRNGGASAREAFF
v_gene: TRBV20-1; CDR3aa: CSAPLQETQYF
v_gene: TRBV6-6; CDR3aa: CASSYPLFLEQFF
v_gene: TRBV7-9; CDR3aa: CASSGRQGAEETQYF
v_gene: TRBV7-2; CDR3aa: CASSSAPLVSSYEQYF
v_gene: TRBV15; CDR3aa: CATSRGLAAEYNEQFF
v_gene: TRBV5-1; CDR3aa: CASSLNRGLLTEAFF
v_gene: TRBV11-2; CDR3aa: CASSPDDRSIDTQYF
v_gene: TRBV11-2; CDR3aa: CASSLGVYQPQHF
v_gene: TRBV19; CDR3aa: CASSSRGRTGRDEQFF
v_gene: TRBV18; CDR3aa: CASSPPSRAEQYF
v_gene: TRBV5-1; CDR3aa: CASSDPIGTGELFF
v_gene: TRBV29-1; CDR3aa: CSGGTGQQFGYTF
v_gene: TRBV7-9; CDR3aa: CASKYGGPAYNEQFF
v_gene: TRBV11-2; CDR3aa: CASSLAQGTIPYEQYF
v_gene: TRBV4-2; CDR3aa: CASSQGGTGPVNQPQHF
v_gene: TRBV7-9; CDR3aa: CASSLSLAGNEQFF
v_gene: TRBV11-2; CDR3aa: CASSLGGPSAGGYTF
v_gene: TRBV28; CDR3aa: CASTLGRGYGYTF
v_gene: TRBV19; CDR3aa: CASSALTGGKRQPQHF
v_gene: TRBV7-6; CDR3aa: CASSRSRTDTQYF
v_gene: TRBV10-3; CDR3aa: CAISVQTLGAGVYNEQFF
v_gene: TRBV7-2; CDR3aa: CASSLAQGETQYF
v_gene: TRBV15; CDR3aa: CASREGGLAKNIQYF
v_gene: TRBV28; CDR3aa: CASSYGQSYEQYF
v_gene: TRBV19; CDR3aa: CASRPGTSGSWEQYF
v_gene: TRBV6-6; CDR3aa: CASSQWALGANVLTF
v_gene: TRBV5-1; CDR3aa: CASSTEPTGATYNEQFF
v_gene: TRBV28; CDR3aa: CASSFFAGAGETQYF
v_gene: TRBV5-6; CDR3aa: CASSLLAGDTYEQFF
v_gene: TRBV10-3; CDR3aa: CAISERTGKGSEAFF
v_gene: TRBV11-2; CDR3aa: CASSLELAGGVSSYNEQFF
v_gene: TRBV29-1; CDR3aa: CSVAEETQYF
v_gene: TRBV4-2; CDR3aa: CASSQVNPGLAGHEQYF
v_gene: TRBV7-2; CDR3aa: CASSFRGEEDTQYF
v_gene: TRBV4-2; CDR3aa: CASSPRLAGAPEQFF
v_gene: TRBV7-8; CDR3aa: CASSLTSIDEQFF
v_gene: TRBV6-5; CDR3aa: CASSYGRSSYNEQFF
v_gene: TRBV7-2; CDR3aa: CASSLVGSGGSAYEQYF
v_gene: TRBV6-5; CDR3aa: CASSYSLGTGFYEQYF
v_gene: TRBV6-5; CDR3aa: CASSYSDQGETQYF
v_gene: TRBV7-8; CDR3aa: CASSLAGGLVYEQYF
v_gene: TRBV7-2; CDR3aa: CASSLAPLVPGGPRREETQYF
v_gene: TRBV10-3; CDR3aa: CAISPGQFSGNTIYF
v_gene: TRBV4-3; CDR3aa: CASSQDLGPGANVLTF
v_gene: TRBV7-2; CDR3aa: CASSLTFNGDDYGYTF